This T cell receptor beta chain was identified in a study of cytomegalovirus exposure and HLA in healthy donors. The germline CDR1 and CDR2 sequences are MNHEY and SMNVEV (reference sequence). CDR3 size: 15 residues. Losses at the gene ends were 4 bases for V and 2 bases for J; bases not matched to a gene: 3. This clone was observed a single time. Measured with immunoSEQ multiplex PCR; TCRdb has only the in-frame clones, and not every one. The sample has about 110,000 clones, around nine tenths seen once. The V call is TRBV27, the J call TRBJ2-7, with TRBD1 identical over 12 bases. The sequence derives from a woman aged 18-30 years in good health and CMV-seronegative. Sequenced sample: PBMCs. DNA of the CDR3: TGTGCCAGCAGTTGGGGGACAGGGGGCCCCTACGAGCAGTACTTC. Its protein product is CASSWGTGGPYEQYF.